This is a list of T cell receptor beta chains from one sample in a study of technical replicates of blood from several donors. TCRdb keeps only in-frame clones here, not all; method: immunoSEQ multiplex PCR. This table holds about 85,000 clones, approximately 94% found once. Sequenced input: T cells isolated from PBMCs. The receptors derive from a human donor in good health. Each CDR3 is given with its conserved first and last residue.

v_call: TRBV5-1
j_call: TRBJ2-5
cdr3_aa: CASSLARGVGETQYF

v_call: TRBV19
j_call: TRBJ1-1
cdr3_aa: CGSAVNTEAFF

v_call: TRBV5-6
j_call: TRBJ2-1
cdr3_aa: CASSFGLAGGNEQFF

v_call: TRBV7-2
j_call: TRBJ1-4
cdr3_aa: CASSPAGEPNEKLFF

v_call: TRBV19
j_call: TRBJ1-3
cdr3_aa: CASRSGNTIYF

v_call: TRBV5-6
j_call: TRBJ1-2
cdr3_aa: CASSPRRVNYGYTF

v_call: TRBV10-1
j_call: TRBJ2-2
cdr3_aa: CATGSGTNTGELFF

v_call: TRBV10-1
j_call: TRBJ2-1
cdr3_aa: CASSAGGGFLEQFF

v_call: TRBV5-1
j_call: TRBJ1-1
cdr3_aa: CASSSIPTIPNTEAFF

v_call: TRBV19
j_call: TRBJ2-3
cdr3_aa: CASSTYGLAGTDTQYF

v_call: TRBV28
j_call: TRBJ1-1
cdr3_aa: CASRGREAQDTEAFF

v_call: TRBV13
j_call: TRBJ2-3
cdr3_aa: CASSFGARGTDTQYF

v_call: TRBV7-9
j_call: TRBJ2-1
cdr3_aa: CASSALAGANNNEQFF

v_call: TRBV6-6
j_call: TRBJ2-5
cdr3_aa: CASSYQGTGGQETQYF

v_call: TRBV5-1
j_call: TRBJ1-4
cdr3_aa: CASRRGGAATNEKLFF

v_call: TRBV5-1
j_call: TRBJ2-1
cdr3_aa: CASSRLAGYNEQFF

v_call: TRBV27
j_call: TRBJ1-6
cdr3_aa: CASSLSPGGYNSPLHF

v_call: TRBV2
j_call: TRBJ2-1
cdr3_aa: CASSVGVYNEQFF

v_call: TRBV12-2
j_call: TRBJ2-7
cdr3_aa: CASRLVRNRTSYEQYF

v_call: TRBV19
j_call: TRBJ2-5
cdr3_aa: CASSGLGGETQYF

v_call: TRBV7-9
j_call: TRBJ1-1
cdr3_aa: CASRENAGTEAFF

v_call: TRBV4-1
j_call: TRBJ2-7
cdr3_aa: CASSLLGLAGGEQYF

v_call: TRBV11-1
j_call: TRBJ2-7
cdr3_aa: CASSHTDYEQYF

v_call: TRBV14
j_call: TRBJ2-5
cdr3_aa: CASSPPAGYQETQYF

v_call: TRBV10-1
j_call: TRBJ1-5
cdr3_aa: CASSETGDQPQHF

v_call: TRBV2
j_call: TRBJ1-4
cdr3_aa: CASAGAGKLFF

v_call: TRBV6-5
j_call: TRBJ1-1
cdr3_aa: CASRPTGGGGTEAFF

v_call: TRBV27
j_call: TRBJ1-2
cdr3_aa: CASRQGNYGYTF

v_call: TRBV10-1
j_call: TRBJ2-7
cdr3_aa: CASRRDRAYEQYF

v_call: TRBV29-1
j_call: TRBJ2-3
cdr3_aa: CSVRGLHTTQYF

v_call: TRBV28
j_call: TRBJ1-5
cdr3_aa: CASSGTPTGRNQPQHF

v_call: TRBV18
j_call: TRBJ1-1
cdr3_aa: CASSPLPLRNTEAFF

v_call: TRBV4-1
j_call: TRBJ1-2
cdr3_aa: CASSRVLGANYGYTF

v_call: TRBV25-1
j_call: TRBJ2-1
cdr3_aa: CASSKRQGYNEQFF

v_call: TRBV28
j_call: TRBJ2-1
cdr3_aa: CASKWAGDLNEQFF

v_call: TRBV7-9
j_call: TRBJ1-1
cdr3_aa: CASSPAQGLNTEAFF

v_call: TRBV2
j_call: TRBJ2-2
cdr3_aa: CASRKRGPNTGELFF

v_call: TRBV5-1
j_call: TRBJ2-3
cdr3_aa: CASSLGQGWGTDTQYF

v_call: TRBV5-1
j_call: TRBJ2-3
cdr3_aa: CASSLAGTSGRGTDTQYF

v_call: TRBV2
j_call: TRBJ1-2
cdr3_aa: CASTDTANYGYTF

v_call: TRBV6-1
j_call: TRBJ1-2
cdr3_aa: CASSIFGGYGYTF

v_call: TRBV14
j_call: TRBJ2-7
cdr3_aa: CASSQWDRGIEQYF

v_call: TRBV5-1
j_call: TRBJ2-5
cdr3_aa: CASSPDRGQETQYF